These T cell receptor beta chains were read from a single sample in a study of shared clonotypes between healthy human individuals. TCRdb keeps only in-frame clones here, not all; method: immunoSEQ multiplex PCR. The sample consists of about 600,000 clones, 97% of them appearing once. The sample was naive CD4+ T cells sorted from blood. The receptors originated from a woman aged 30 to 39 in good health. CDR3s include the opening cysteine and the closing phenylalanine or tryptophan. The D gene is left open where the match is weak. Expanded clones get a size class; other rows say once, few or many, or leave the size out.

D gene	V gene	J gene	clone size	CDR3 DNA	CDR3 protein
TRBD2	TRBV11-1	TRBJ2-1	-	TGTGCCAGCAGCAAGACTAGCGGGAGACACAATGAGCAGTTCTTC	CASSKTSGRHNEQFF
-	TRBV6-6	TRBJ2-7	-	TGTGCCAGCAGTTTGACAGTGAGCTCCTACGAGCAGTACTTC	CASSLTVSSYEQYF
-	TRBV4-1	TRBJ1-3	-	TGCGCCAGCAGCCAAGGGTCAGGGCCGAACACCATATATTTT	CASSQGSGPNTIYF
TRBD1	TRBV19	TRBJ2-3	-	TGTGCCAGTAGGACACCGGGACAGGGGCCAGATACGCAGTATTTT	CASRTPGQGPDTQYF
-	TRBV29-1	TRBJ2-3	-	TGCAGCGTTGACGGGGCAGGGGGGACAGATACGCAGTATTTT	CSVDGAGGTDTQYF
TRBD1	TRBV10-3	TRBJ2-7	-	TGTGCCATCAGTGACCGGGACAGCTCTTACGAGCAGTACTTC	CAISDRDSSYEQYF
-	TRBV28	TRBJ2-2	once	TGTGCCAGCAGCCCCGAGGGCGGGGCCAGGGAGCTGTTTTTT	CASSPEGGARELFF
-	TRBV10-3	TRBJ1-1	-	TGTGCCATCAGTGAACGCGGGGTTGAAGCTTTCTTT	CAISERGVEAFF
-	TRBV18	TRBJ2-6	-	TGTGCCAGCTCACCACCGCGGGCGGGAAACTCTGGGGCCAACGTCCTGACTTTC	CASSPPRAGNSGANVLTF
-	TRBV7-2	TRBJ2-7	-	TGTGCCAGCAGCTTAGTCGGGGGGCGAACGGCCTACGAGCAGTACTTC	CASSLVGGRTAYEQYF
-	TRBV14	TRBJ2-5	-	TGTGCCAGCAGCCGAGGGGAGACCCAGTACTTC	CASSRGETQYF
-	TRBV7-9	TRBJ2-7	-	TGTGCCAGCAGTCCCTCCTACGAGCAGTACTTC	CASSPSYEQYF
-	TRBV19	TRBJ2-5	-	TGTGCCAGTAGCGACTGGAGCCAAGAGACCCAGTACTTC	CASSDWSQETQYF
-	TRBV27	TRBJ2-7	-	TGTGCCAGCAGTACAGGGTCCTACGAGCAGTACTTC	CASSTGSYEQYF